Detailed here is one T cell receptor (beta chain). Its antigen remains unidentified. This sample is part of a study of monozygotic twins with inflammatory bowel disease. Every sample had its cDNA made across eight separate reactions. Each CDR3 protein gets one entry in TCRdb, which reprocessed the 5' RACE reads and gives no DNA. This sample's clone table lists 150,000 to 200,000 distinct CDR3 sequences. The CDR3 sequence is 18 residues long. CDR1 is KGHSH, CDR2 LQKENI, per germline. General study results and limits: Neither one strong signal nor one clonotype associated with IBD was supported.

The chain uses TRBV18 and TRBJ2-1; TCRdb calls TRBD2, which cannot be checked without DNA. The TCR originated in a human donor with ulcerative colitis or Crohn's disease, or a healthy co-twin of an affected twin (not recorded which). The sequencing sample was made of blood. The CDR3 loop reads CASSPRLAGAGSYNEQFF. Based on the CDR3 plus reference TRBV18 and TRBJ2-1, the full variable domain is NAGVMQNPRHLVRRRGQEARLRCSPMKGHSHVYWYRQLPEEGLKFMVYLQKENIIDESGMPKERFSAEFPKEGPSILRIQQVVRGDSAAYFCASSPRLAGAGSYNEQFFGPGTRLTVL.